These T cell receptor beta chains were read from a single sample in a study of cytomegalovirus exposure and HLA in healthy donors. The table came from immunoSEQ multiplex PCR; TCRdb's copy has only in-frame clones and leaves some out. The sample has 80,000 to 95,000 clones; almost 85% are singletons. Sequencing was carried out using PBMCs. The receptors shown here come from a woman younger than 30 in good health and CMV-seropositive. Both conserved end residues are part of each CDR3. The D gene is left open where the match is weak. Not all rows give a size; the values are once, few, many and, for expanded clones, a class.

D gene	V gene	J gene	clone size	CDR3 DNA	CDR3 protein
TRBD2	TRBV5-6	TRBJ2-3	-	TGTGCCAGCAGCCGGTACACCCTAGCGGGGGGGCCAGATACGCAGTATTTT	CASSRYTLAGGPDTQYF
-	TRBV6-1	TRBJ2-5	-	TGTGCCAGCACCAGAGACTCCCAAGAGACCCAGTACTTC	CASTRDSQETQYF
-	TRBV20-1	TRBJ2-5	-	TGCAGTGCTCGACATGGTGAGACCCAGTACTTC	CSARHGETQYF
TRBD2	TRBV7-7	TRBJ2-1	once	TGTGCTAGCAGCTTGGGACTAGCGGGAGGGGGCAATGAGCAGTTCTTC	CASSLGLAGGGNEQFF
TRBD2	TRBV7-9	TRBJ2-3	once	TGTGCCAGCAGTACGATAAGCGGGGACGGCACAGATACGCAGTATTTT	CASSTISGDGTDTQYF
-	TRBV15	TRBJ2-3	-	TGTGCCACCAGCAGACGTGGCGACACAGGGCAGTATTTT	CATSRRGDTGQYF
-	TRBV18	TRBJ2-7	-	TGTGCCAGCTCCCAACAGGGCCCCTACGAGCAGTACTTC	CASSQQGPYEQYF
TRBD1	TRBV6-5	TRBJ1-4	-	TGTGCCAGCAGTACAGGGGCAGGGTCGGATGAAAAACTGTTTTTT	CASSTGAGSDEKLFF
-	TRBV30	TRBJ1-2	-	TGTGCCTGGGCATTCCGGGTTGAAACCTATGGCTACACCTTC	CAWAFRVETYGYTF
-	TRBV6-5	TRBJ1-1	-	TGTGCCAGCAGCTGGCGACAGGTTAACACTGAAGCTTTCTTT	CASSWRQVNTEAFF
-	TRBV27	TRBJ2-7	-	TGTGCCAGCAGTCTACTAAGCTCCTACGAGCAGTACTTC	CASSLLSSYEQYF
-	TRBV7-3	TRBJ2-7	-	TGTGCCAGCAGCCCTTCTAGCTCTCCGTGGAGCGAGCAGTACTTC	CASSPSSSPWSEQYF
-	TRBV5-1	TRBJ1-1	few	TGCGCCAGCAGCTTGGCCGGGCTAGGGGCGAACACTGAAGCTTTCTTT	CASSLAGLGANTEAFF
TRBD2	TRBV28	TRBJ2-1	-	TGTGCCAGCAGTTCCCATAGCGGGATCCTTAATGAGCAGTTCTTC	CASSSHSGILNEQFF
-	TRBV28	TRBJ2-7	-	TGTGCCAGCAGATCACAGGTAACCTACGAGCAGTACTTC	CASRSQVTYEQYF
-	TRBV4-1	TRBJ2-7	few	TGCGCCAGCAGCCAGATTGTAACAGGGAACTACGAGCAGTACTTC	CASSQIVTGNYEQYF
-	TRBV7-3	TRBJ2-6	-	TGTGCCAGCAGCTTCTCGGACAAACTCTCTGGGGCCAACGTCCTGACTTTC	CASSFSDKLSGANVLTF
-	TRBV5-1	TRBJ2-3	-	TGCGCCAGCAGCGCCCAGGGGCAGGGGCGGGCAGATACGCAGTATTTT	CASSAQGQGRADTQYF
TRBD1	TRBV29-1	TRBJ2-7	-	TGCAGCGTTGTTGACAGGGGACGGTACGAGCAGTACTTC	CSVVDRGRYEQYF
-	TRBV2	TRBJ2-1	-	TGTGCCAGCAGTGACCGGGTATACAATGAGCAGTTCTTC	CASSDRVYNEQFF
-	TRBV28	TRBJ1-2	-	TGTGCCAGCAGTCCCGACACATATGGCTACACCTTC	CASSPDTYGYTF
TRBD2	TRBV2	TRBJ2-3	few	TGTGCCAGCAGCCCACTTGGACCGGTAGCGGGAGACGGTGCAGATACGCAGTATTTT	CASSPLGPVAGDGADTQYF
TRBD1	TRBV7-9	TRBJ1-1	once	TGTGCCAGCAGCGCCGGACAGGGGATGAACACTGAAGCTTTCTTT	CASSAGQGMNTEAFF
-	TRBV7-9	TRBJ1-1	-	TGTGCCAGCAGCTTAGCCCCGGACAGAAACACTGAAGCTTTCTTT	CASSLAPDRNTEAFF
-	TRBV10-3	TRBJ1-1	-	TGTGCCATCAGTGAGTCGATTTTGGGAGATGGAGCTTTCTTT	CAISESILGDGAFF
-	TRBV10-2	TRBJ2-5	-	TGCGCCAGCATCGGGATTGAGACCCAGTACTTC	CASIGIETQYF
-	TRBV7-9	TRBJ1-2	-	TGTGCCAGCAGCTTAGAGAAGGGTCGGGGAGGTGGCTACACCTTC	CASSLEKGRGGGYTF
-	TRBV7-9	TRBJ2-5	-	TGTGCCAGCAGCACTAGAGGGGGGCGGGGGATCAAAGAGACCCAGTACTTC	CASSTRGGRGIKETQYF
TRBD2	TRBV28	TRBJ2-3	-	TGTGCCAGCAACCTACTAGCGGGAGCATTGACAGATACGCAGTATTTT	CASNLLAGALTDTQYF
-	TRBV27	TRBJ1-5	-	TGTGCCAGCCGAGGGCAGTTCAATCAGCCCCAGCATTTT	CASRGQFNQPQHF
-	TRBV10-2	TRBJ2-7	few	TGCGCCAGCAGTGAGGAGACCGCGCTAGCCGAGCAGTACTTC	CASSEETALAEQYF
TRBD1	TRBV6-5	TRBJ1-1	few	TGTGCCAGCAGTTACACCGACAGGGACACTGAAGCTTTCTTT	CASSYTDRDTEAFF
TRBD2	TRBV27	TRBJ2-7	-	TGTGCCAGCACCGGACTAGGATACGAGCAGTACTTC	CASTGLGYEQYF
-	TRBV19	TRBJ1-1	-	TGTGCCAGTAGTTTAATCGGGACTGAAGCTTTCTTT	CASSLIGTEAFF
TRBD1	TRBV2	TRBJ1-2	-	TGTGCCAGCAGTGAAGCGCGGCAGGGGGTGAGCTACACCTTC	CASSEARQGVSYTF
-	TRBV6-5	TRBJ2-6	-	TGTGCCAGCAGTTATAGCGAAGACTCTGGGGCCAACGTCCTGACTTTC	CASSYSEDSGANVLTF
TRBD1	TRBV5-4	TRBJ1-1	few	TGTGCCAGCAGCTTGGCGACAGGGTACACTGAAGCTTTCTTT	CASSLATGYTEAFF
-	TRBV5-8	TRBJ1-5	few	TGTGCCAGCAGCTTGGGACAGAAGATCAATCAGCCCCAGCATTTT	CASSLGQKINQPQHF
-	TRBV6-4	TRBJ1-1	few	TGTGCCAGCAGTGACGGGGCGGGAGGGACGAACACTGAAGCTTTCTTT	CASSDGAGGTNTEAFF
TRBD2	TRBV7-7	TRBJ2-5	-	TGTGCTAGCAGCCGACTAGCGGGGGGCAACCAAGAGACCCAGTACTTC	CASSRLAGGNQETQYF
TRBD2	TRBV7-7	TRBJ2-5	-	TGTGCTAGCAGCTTAACTAGCGGGGAGACCCAGTACTTC	CASSLTSGETQYF
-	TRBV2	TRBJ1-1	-	TGTGCCAGCAGGTTTGGAGGGAACACTGAAGCTTTCTTT	CASRFGGNTEAFF
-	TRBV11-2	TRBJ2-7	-	TGTGCCAGCAGCCTAGCACAGACACGCTACGAGCAGTACTTC	CASSLAQTRYEQYF
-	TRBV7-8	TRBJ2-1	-	TGTGCCAGCAGCCTCGGCTACAATGAGCAGTTCTTC	CASSLGYNEQFF
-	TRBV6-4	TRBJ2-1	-	TGTGCCAGCAGTGACTCAGCGGACCACTCCTACAATGAGCAGTTCTTC	CASSDSADHSYNEQFF
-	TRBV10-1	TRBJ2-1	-	TGCGCCAGCAGTGATGGGCTACCCGAGCAGAATGAGCAGTTCTTC	CASSDGLPEQNEQFF
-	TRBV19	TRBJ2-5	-	TGTGCCAGCACGGCGTTTGGGCACCAAGAGACCCAGTACTTC	CASTAFGHQETQYF